The following is a T cell receptor (beta chain) sequence with its context. Its antigen is currently unknown. The data originate from a study of CD8+ T cells in alopecia areata. Described treatment: oral pan-JAK inhibitor, 5-10 mg twice daily. Study-wide points: A large proportion of expanded lesional clones were detected persisting in scalp and blood during tofacitinib. Because one nonresponder was included, the link of baseline CD8+ expansion to response is considered uncertain.

Trimming took off 4 bases at V and 2 bases at J, with 13 bases between the two ends. CDR1 is SGHRS, CDR2 YFSETQ, per germline. The CDR3 is made up of 16 amino acids. RNA extraction was followed by reverse transcription into cDNA, which acted as the sequencing template. TCRdb's table, derived via immunoSEQ multiplex PCR, lists solely in-frame clones and lacks some. The sample has 200,000 to 250,000 clones; more than 30% are singletons. The clonotype originates from a human donor with alopecia areata. J is TRBJ2-6 and V is TRBV5-1; a possible D gene is TRBD2 (6 bases). The sequencing here drew on CD4+ T cells sorted from blood, taken at roughly week 30, from a patient treated with tofacitinib. The CDR3 here is CASSDGGFAGANVLTF. DNA of the CDR3: TGCGCCAGCAGCGACGGAGGGTTCGCTGGGGCCAACGTCCTGACTTTC.